Here is one TCR beta chain with its context. Its antigen remains undetermined. No base-level quality is on record; no much larger clone is a single base apart. The germline V gene gives CDR1 as MGHDK and CDR2 as SYGVNS. The V end loses 4 bases and the J end loses 3 bases, and a stretch of 10 bases separates them. The CDR3 measures 14 amino acids from cysteine to phenylalanine. Only the CDR3 DNA stays, 42 bases, in frame from base 1. This sample stems from a study of shared clonotypes between healthy human individuals (dated by TCRdb to about 2020). Turning to the overall study: The cohort included three men and two women between 18 and 49 years of age. Per donor, leukapheresis produced somewhere between about 0.9 and 9.5 billion PBMCs. To estimate repertoire size and how much clonotypes are shared between individuals, the study performed deep sequencing of blood TCR repertoires from a handful of healthy adults. Libraries were prepared and TCR repertoires were sequenced by different laboratories using diverse techniques, in order to increase sequencing depth and limit assay-specific biases. Beyond this particular receptor, the publication reports: Sampling was restricted to blood, and TCR repertoires in tissues likely differ from the TCR repertoires found in blood. The genetic and exposure-history diversity represented was limited by the small number of donors. Pairwise subsampling indicated that sequencing depth was expected to affect the degree of clonotype sharing among donors.

The donors were healthy, HIV-negative adults who had no recently reported acute infections or vaccinations. Every donor was a Caucasian adult living in Nashville, Tennessee, USA. For unsorted samples, 75 million to 90 million PBMCs were counted and genomic DNA was extracted with the QIAamp DNA Blood Mini kit. Blood was obtained by leukapheresis, after which PBMCs were separated by Ficoll-Histopaque density gradient centrifugation and cryopreserved in liquid nitrogen vapor phase. TCR CDR3 regions were amplified from genomic DNA by multiplex PCR using the deep immunoSEQ assay. For each cell subset, the extracted genomic DNA was distributed evenly across all wells of several immunoSEQ 96-well plates, and each plate served as one replicate. Each replicate PCR for unsorted PBMC received about 300 ng genomic DNA, equal to 30,000 to 35,000 T cell genomes. Unsorted PBMC genomic DNA was sequenced across ten immunoSEQ deep assay plates. Purified libraries were measured with a Qubit 3.0 fluorometer, size-checked on a Bioanalyzer 2100, and measured again with the KAPA Library Quantification kit. Every immunoSEQ 96-well plate was sequenced on a dedicated single-read 150-cycle Illumina NextSeq 550 flow cell. In the paper's pipeline: Because only junctional sequences without quality scores were contained in the immunoSEQ output, filtering matching that applied to full-length reads could not be performed. To assign V/J genes and CDR3, sequences were annotated against IMGT germline references using PyIR, a Python wrapper for IgBLAST v1.9. Reads were filtered out if the reads had weak V/J assignments (E-value above 1e-6), no CDR3, stop codons, out-of-frame junctions, or ambiguous translated residues. A V3J clonotype was defined by an identical inferred V gene, J gene, and CDR3 amino acid sequence. To compute the percentage overlap between repertoires, the number of shared unique clonotypes was divided by the size of the smaller repertoire. RTK rarefaction, the Chao1 estimator, and Recon v2.1 estimates of unobserved clonotypes were used to assess repertoire richness. TCRdb carries this immuneACCESS record with in-frame sequences only. Its versions omit some clonotypes, under half of them owing to an unresolved V gene in the studies checked, with the rest unexplained. That table furnishes V, J and clone size, whereas the DNA furnished D and trimming. A total of around 440,000 clones appear in this sample, 60% to 80% of them only once. The ten largest clones represent more than 10% of the sample.

Sequencing was carried out using PBMCs. This sequence uses TRBV25-1 and TRBJ1-3; the D gene is perhaps TRBD1, from 6 matching bases. The origin of this receptor is a woman aged 40 to 49 in good health. Some clones in this sample may be carry-over from other donors' samples. CDR3 sequence: CASSVTGRGNTIYF. Here is the DNA: TGTGCCAGCAGTGTTACAGGGCGTGGAAACACCATATATTTT.